This T cell receptor (beta chain) was captured by sequencing in a study of identical twins (dated by TCRdb to the mid-2010s). In the study overall: To test whether fetal clonotypes persist, this study deep-sequenced TCR alpha and beta repertoires from monozygotic twins, from unrelated adults of various ages, and from cord blood. Replicate twin experiments were performed at different times using different library preparation protocols to rule out contamination.

The study at large found these results: Recombination models systematically underestimated out-of-frame TCR alpha sharing in monozygotic twins but agreed with sharing between unrelated individuals. In beta out-of-frame sequences, excess twin sharing was weaker, because having fewer shared sequences lowered the signal-to-noise ratio. Because the same donors could not be followed over many years, the conclusions depended on cross-sectional statistical analysis. Out-of-frame TCR alpha sequences shared between twins showed an excess of low generation-probability sequences compared with coincidental sharing between unrelated individuals. Fewer insertions were carried by abundant cord blood beta clonotypes; a weaker similar trend was observed in young adult naive repertoires, while no such trend was observed in memory repertoires. Zero-insertion analyses could be partly confounded by invariant T cells such as MAIT and iNKT, although diverse VJ usage argued against such confounding for most clonotypes.

This clonotype has at least ten counts. This receptor's antigen is unknown. No base-level quality is on record; no much larger clone is a single base apart. Library preparation was by 5' RACE. Reads for this sample came from an Illumina HiSeq 2000. Template switching introduced a universal primer binding site; the final cDNA contained a unique molecular identifier, enabling accurate counting of TCR cDNA molecules. Specific primers in the conserved constant-segment region were used to synthesize first-strand cDNA for the TCR alpha and beta chains. To control for contamination, every cDNA library carried two barcodes: a SMART-Mk sample barcode plus Illumina barcodes. TruSeq adapter sequences, together with Illumina sample barcodes, were added in two successive PCR steps. The TCR alpha and beta cDNA libraries were sequenced on the Illumina HiSeq platform using custom primers. The original pipeline was this. MiGEC processed the raw reads to extract unique molecular identifiers, while MiXCR was used to determine the CDR3 positions. For each individual, recombination models were inferred using an EM algorithm with the repgenHMM and IGoR tools. Shared clonotype analysis was performed with the tcR package in R, normalizing sharing by the product of cloneset sizes. To study raw recombination without the effects of thymic and clonal selection, out-of-frame nonproductive sequences were analyzed. Using fastp at Q25 and MiXCR, TCRdb reprocessed the public reads and kept productive beta chains. Each entry merges the rows of one CDR3 protein and shows their most common DNA and genes. The authors' filters were not applied to this entry. A total of 690,000 or so distinct CDR3 sequences appear in this sample, 6.1% of them only once. Around 1.9% of the sample comes from the top ten.

The CDR3 covers 10 residues, taking in both the cysteine and the phenylalanine. Only the CDR3 DNA stays, 30 bases, in frame from base 1. For CDR1 and CDR2, the germline V gene (reference sequence) lists DFQATT and SNEGSKA. Trimming at the junction amounts to 6 bases on V and 11 bases on J, and the germline ends lie 13 bases apart. Every donor in the study was a healthy Caucasian. The researchers also sequenced three unrelated adults who were not twins: a male aged 18 to 29, a male aged 50 to 60, and a female aged 50 to 60. Miltenyi CD45RO+ enrichment and human naive T-cell isolation kits were used to isolate memory (CD45RO+) and naive T cells from PBMC.

The sequenced material came from naive T cells sorted from blood. The sample's cell subset or site label, in plain terms: cells isolated with a human naive T-cell isolation kit. The TCR comes from a young man in good health. The chain links TRBV20-1 with TRBJ1-1, and the D gene may be TRBD1, 6 bases matching. The CDR3 amino acid sequence is: CSASQGVAFF. The bases are TGCAGTGCCTCACAGGGCGTTGCTTTCTTT.